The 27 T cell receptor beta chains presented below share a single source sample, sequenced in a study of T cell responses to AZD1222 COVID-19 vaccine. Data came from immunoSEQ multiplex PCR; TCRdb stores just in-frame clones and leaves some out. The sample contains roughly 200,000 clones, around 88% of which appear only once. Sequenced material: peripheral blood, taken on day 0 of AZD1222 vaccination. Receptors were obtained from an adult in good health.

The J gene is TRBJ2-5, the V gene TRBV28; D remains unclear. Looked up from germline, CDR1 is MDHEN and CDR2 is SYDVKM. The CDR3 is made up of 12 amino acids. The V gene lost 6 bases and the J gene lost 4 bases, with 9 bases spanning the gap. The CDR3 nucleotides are TGTGCCAGCAGGTCGACCCCAGAGACCCAGTACTTC. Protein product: CASRSTPETQYF.

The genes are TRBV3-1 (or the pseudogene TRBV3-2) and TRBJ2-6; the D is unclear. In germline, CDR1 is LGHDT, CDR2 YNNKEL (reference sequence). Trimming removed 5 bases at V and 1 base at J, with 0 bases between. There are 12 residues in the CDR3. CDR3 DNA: TGTGCCAGCAGCTCTGGGGCCAACGTCCTGACTTTC. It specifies CASSSGANVLTF.

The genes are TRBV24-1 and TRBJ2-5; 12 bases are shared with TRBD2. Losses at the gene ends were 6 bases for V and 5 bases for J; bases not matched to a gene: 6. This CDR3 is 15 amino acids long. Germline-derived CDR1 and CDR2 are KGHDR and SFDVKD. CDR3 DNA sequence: TGTGCCACCAGTAGTAGACTAGCGGGGGTTGAGACCCAGTACTTC. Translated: CATSSRLAGVETQYF.

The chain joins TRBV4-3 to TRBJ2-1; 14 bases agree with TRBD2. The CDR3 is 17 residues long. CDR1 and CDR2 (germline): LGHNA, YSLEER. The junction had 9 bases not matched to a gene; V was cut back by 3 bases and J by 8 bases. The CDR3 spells CASSQDRTSGGWDEQFF. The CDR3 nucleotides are TGCGCCAGCAGCCAGGACCGGACTAGCGGGGGGTGGGATGAGCAGTTCTTC.

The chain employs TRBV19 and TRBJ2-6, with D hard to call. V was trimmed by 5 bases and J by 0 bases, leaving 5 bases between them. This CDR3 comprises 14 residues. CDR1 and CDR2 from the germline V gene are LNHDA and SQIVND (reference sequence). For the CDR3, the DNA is TGTGCCAGTAGTGTCAACTCTGGGGCCAACGTCCTGACTTTC. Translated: CASSVNSGANVLTF.

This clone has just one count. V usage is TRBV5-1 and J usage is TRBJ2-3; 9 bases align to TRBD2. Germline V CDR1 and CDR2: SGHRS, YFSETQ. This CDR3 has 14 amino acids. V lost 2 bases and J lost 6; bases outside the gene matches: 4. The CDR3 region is CASSLGTSRDTQYF. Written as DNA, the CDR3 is TGCGCCAGCAGCTTAGGGACTAGCAGGGATACGCAGTATTTT.

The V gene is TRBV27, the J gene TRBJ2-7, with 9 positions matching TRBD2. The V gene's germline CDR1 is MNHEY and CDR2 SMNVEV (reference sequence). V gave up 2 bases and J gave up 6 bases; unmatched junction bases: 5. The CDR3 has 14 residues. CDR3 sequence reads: CASSLAGGFPEQYF. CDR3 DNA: TGTGCCAGCAGTTTAGCGGGGGGGTTCCCCGAGCAGTACTTC.

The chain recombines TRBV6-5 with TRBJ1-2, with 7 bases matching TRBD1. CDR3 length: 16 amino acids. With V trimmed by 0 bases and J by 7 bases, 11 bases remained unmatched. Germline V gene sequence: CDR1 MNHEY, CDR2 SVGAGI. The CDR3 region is CASSYSPTGLLSGYTF. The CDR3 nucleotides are TGTGCCAGCAGTTACTCGCCGACAGGGCTGCTTAGTGGCTACACCTTC.

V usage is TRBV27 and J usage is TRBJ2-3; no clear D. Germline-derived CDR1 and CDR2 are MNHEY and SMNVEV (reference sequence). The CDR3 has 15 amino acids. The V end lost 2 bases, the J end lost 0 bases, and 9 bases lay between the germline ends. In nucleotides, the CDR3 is TGTGCCAGCAGTTTAGGTCGGGTCAGCACAGATACGCAGTATTTT. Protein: CASSLGRVSTDTQYF.

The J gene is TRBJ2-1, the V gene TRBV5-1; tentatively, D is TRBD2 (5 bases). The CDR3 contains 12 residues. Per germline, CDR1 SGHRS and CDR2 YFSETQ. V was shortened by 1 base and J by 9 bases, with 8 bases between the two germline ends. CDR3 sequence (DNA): TGCGCCAGCAGCTTGACAAGCGGTGAGCAGTTCTTC. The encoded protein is CASSLTSGEQFF.

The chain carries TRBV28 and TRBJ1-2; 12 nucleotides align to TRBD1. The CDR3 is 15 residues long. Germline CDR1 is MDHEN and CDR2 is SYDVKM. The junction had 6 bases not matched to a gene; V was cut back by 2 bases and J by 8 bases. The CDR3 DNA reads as TGTGCCAGCAGTTTACCGGGACAGGGGGCACGAGGCTACACCTTC. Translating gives CASSLPGQGARGYTF.

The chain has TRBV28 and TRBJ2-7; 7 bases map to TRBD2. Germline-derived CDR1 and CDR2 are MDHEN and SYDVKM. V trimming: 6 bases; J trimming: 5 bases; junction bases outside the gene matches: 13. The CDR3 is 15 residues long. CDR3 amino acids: CASSPLWGGINEQYF. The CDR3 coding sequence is TGTGCCAGCAGCCCGTTGTGGGGGGGAATTAACGAGCAGTACTTC.

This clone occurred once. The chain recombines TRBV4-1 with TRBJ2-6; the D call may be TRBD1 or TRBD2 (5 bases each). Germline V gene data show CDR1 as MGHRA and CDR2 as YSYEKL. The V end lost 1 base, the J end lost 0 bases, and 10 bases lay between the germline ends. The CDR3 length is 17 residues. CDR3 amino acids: CASSQAGRNSGANVLTF. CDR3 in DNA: TGCGCCAGCAGCCAAGCGGGACGAAACTCTGGGGCCAACGTCCTGACTTTC.

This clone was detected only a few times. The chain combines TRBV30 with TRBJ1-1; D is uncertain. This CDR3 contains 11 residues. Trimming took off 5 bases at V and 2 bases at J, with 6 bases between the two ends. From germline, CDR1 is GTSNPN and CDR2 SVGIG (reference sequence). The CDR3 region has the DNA TGTGCCTGGGCAGAAAACACTGAAGCTTTCTTT. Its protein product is CAWAENTEAFF.

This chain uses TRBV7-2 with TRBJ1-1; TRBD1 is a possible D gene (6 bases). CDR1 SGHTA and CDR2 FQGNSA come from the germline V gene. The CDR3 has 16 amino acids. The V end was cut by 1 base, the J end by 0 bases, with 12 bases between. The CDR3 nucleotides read TGTGCCAGCAGCTTAGTGCCTCAGGGGTTGAACACTGAAGCTTTCTTT. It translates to CASSLVPQGLNTEAFF.

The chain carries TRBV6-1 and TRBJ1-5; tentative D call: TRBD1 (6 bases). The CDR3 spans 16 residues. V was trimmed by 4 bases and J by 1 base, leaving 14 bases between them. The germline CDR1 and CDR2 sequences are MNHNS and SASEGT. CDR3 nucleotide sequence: TGTGCCAGCAGTGGCTACAGGGCCGGGAGCAATCAGCCCCAGCATTTT. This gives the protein CASSGYRAGSNQPQHF.

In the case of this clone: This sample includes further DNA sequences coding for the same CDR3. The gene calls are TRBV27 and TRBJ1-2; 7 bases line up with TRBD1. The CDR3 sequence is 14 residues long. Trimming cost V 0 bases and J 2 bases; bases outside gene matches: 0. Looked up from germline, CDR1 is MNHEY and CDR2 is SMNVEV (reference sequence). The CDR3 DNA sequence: TGTGCCAGCAGTTTATCGACAGGGAACTATGGCTACACCTTC. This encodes CASSLSTGNYGYTF.

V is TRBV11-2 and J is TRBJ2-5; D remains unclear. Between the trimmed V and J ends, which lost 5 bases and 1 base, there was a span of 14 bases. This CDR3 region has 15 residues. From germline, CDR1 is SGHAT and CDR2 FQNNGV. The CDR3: CASSGLGRVQETQYF. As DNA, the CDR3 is TGTGCCAGCAGCGGATTGGGAAGGGTCCAAGAGACCCAGTACTTC. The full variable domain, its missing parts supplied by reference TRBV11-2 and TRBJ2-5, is EAGVAQSPRYKIIEKRQSVAFWCNPISGHATLYWYQQILGQGPKLLIQFQNNGVVDDSQLPKDRFSAERLKGVDSTLKIQPAKLEDSAVYLCASSGLGRVQETQYFGPGTRLLVL.

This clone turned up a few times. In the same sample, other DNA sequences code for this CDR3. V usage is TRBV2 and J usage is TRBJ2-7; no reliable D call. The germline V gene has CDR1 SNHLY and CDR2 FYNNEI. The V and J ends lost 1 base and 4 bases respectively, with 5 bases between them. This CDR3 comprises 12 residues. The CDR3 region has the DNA TGTGCCAGCAGTGAAGTGGGTTACGAGCAGTACTTC. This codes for CASSEVGYEQYF.

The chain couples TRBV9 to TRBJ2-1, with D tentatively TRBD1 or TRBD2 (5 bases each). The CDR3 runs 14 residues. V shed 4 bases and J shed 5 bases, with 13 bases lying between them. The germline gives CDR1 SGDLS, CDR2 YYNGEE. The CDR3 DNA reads TGTGCCAGCAGCCCCGACAGCGGTGACAATGAGCAGTTCTTC. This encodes CASSPDSGDNEQFF.

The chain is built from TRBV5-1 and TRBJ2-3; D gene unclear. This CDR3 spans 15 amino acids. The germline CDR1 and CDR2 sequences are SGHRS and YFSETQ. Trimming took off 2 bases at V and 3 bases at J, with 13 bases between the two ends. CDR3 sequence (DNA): TGCGCCAGCAGCTTCTGGTCCCAAAGGACAGATACGCAGTATTTT. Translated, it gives CASSFWSQRTDTQYF.

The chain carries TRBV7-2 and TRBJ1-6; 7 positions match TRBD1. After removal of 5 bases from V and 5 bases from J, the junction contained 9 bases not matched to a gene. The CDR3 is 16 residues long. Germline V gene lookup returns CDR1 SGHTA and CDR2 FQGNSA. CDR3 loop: CASSHRGGGNNSPLHF. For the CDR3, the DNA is TGTGCCAGCAGCCACAGGGGAGGGGGAAATAATTCACCCCTCCACTTT.

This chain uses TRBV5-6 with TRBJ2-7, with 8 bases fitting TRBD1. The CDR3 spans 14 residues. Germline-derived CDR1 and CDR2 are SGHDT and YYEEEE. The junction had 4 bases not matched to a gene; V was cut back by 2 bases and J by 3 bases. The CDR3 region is CASSLQGVSYEQYF. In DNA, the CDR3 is TGTGCCAGCAGCTTACAGGGGGTAAGCTACGAGCAGTACTTC. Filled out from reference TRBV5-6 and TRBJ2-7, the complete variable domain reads DAGVTQSPTHLIKTRGQQVTLRCSPKSGHDTVSWYQQALGQGPQFIFQYYEEEERQRGNFPDRFSGHQFPNYSSELNVNALLLGDSALYLCASSLQGVSYEQYFGPGTRLTVT.

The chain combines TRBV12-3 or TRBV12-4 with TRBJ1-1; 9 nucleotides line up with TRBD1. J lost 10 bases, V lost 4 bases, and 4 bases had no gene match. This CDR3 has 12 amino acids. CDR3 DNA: TGTGCCAGCAGTTCCCTGGGACAGGGAGCTTTCTTT. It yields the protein CASSSLGQGAFF.

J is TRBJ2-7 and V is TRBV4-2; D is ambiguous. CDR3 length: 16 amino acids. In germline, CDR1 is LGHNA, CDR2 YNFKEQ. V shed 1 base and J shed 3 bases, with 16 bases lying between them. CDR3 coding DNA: TGTGCCAGCAGCCAAGGTGGAATGGACGGATACTACGAGCAGTACTTC. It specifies CASSQGGMDGYYEQYF.

The CDR3 DNA is TGTGCCAGCAGCATTGGCGGGACAGGCTATGGCTACACCTTC. It yields the protein CASSIGGTGYGYTF. V usage is TRBV6-2 or TRBV6-3 and J usage is TRBJ1-2; 8 nucleotides line up with TRBD1. The germline V gene has CDR1 MNHEY and CDR2 SVGEGT. V was clipped by 6 bases and J by 4 bases; unmatched bases: 7. This CDR3 has 14 amino acids.

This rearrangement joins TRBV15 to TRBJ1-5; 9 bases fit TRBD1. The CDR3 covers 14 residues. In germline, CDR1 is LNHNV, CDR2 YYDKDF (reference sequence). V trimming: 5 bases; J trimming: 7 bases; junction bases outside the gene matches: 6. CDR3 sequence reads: CATSRDRVGQPQHF. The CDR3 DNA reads TGTGCCACCAGCCGGGACAGGGTGGGCCAGCCCCAGCATTTT.